Sequencing of this TCR beta chain was carried out in a study of T-cell memory formation after mild COVID-19. The overall study: The TCR clusters were mostly specific to one donor. General study points: Contracting CD4+ clones lay largely in CM and EM, with CD8+ ones residing in EMRA.

The CDR3 consists of 15 residues. Trimming took 4 bases from V and 2 from J, leaving 13 bases between them. Germline CDR1 is KGHSH and CDR2 is LQKENI. This clonotype was detected a few times. Its antigen remains unidentified. A single record per CDR3 protein comes from TCRdb applying MiXCR to the 5' RACE reads. The sample shows some 440,000 distinct CDR3 sequences, nearly 25% of them seen only once. Sequences were obtained from PBMCs or a T cell subset sorted from them (not recorded which). V usage is TRBV18 and J usage is TRBJ2-3, with D perhaps TRBD2 (5 bases). The sequence derives from an adult woman who had mild COVID-19 (a few samples of this study predate the infection). Cell type and time point are not known. The CDR3, as DNA: TGTGCCAGCTCACTACAGCGACTAACCACAGATACGCAGTATTTT. It translates to CASSLQRLTTDTQYF.